This TCR beta chain was sequenced during a study of PD-L1 blockade in urothelial cancer. Study information: Around 2014 therapy began: atezolizumab 1,200 mg intravenously every 3 weeks.

V trimming: 4 bases; J trimming: 4 bases; junction bases outside the gene matches: 5. Germline V lookup: CDR1 MNHNS, CDR2 SASEGT. This CDR3 has 14 residues. Described time point: pretreatment peripheral blood. Only in-frame clones appear in the TCRdb table, and some are missing; sequencing was by immunoSEQ multiplex PCR. This repertoire shows 100,000 to 150,000 clones, around 85% found once; its top ten account for roughly 3.2%. This TCR derives from a man aged 50 to 60 with urothelial cancer. The chain combines TRBV6-1 with TRBJ2-3; 7 positions agree with TRBD2. The material was PBMCs, obtained around atezolizumab (anti-PD-L1) treatment. The CDR3 DNA is TGTGCCAGCAGTGGGCGGGAGTGGGCAGATACGCAGTATTTT. Amino acid sequence: CASSGREWADTQYF.